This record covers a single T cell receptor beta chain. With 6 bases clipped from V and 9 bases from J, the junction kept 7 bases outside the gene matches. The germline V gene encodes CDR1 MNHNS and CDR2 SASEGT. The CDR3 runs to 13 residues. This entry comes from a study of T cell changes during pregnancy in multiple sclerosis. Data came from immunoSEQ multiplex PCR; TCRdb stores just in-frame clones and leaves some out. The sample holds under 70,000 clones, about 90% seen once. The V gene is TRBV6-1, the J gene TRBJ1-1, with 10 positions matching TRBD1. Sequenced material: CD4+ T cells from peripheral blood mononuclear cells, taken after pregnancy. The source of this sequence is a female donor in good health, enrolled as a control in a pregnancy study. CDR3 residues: CASRDGQGVKAFF. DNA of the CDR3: TGTGCCAGCAGAGACGGACAGGGGGTTAAAGCTTTCTTT.